This passage covers 9 T cell receptor beta chains from one sample sequenced in a study of cytomegalovirus exposure and HLA in healthy donors. The PCR made use of 60 Vbeta and 13 Jbeta primers. Only in-frame clones appear in the TCRdb table, and some are missing; sequencing was by immunoSEQ multiplex PCR. The sample yields about 110,000 clones, roughly 80% seen once. Sequencing input: PBMCs. These receptors were collected from a man aged 50-60 years in good health and CMV-seronegative.

The rearrangement joins TRBV9 to TRBJ2-7, with TRBD1 identical over 7 bases. The CDR3 length is 14 residues. Germline assignment: CDR1 SGDLS and CDR2 YYNGEE. J was trimmed by 0 bases and V by 7 bases; bases with no gene match: 7. CDR3 in DNA: TGTGCCAGCCAGAGAGGGGGCAACTCCTACGAGCAGTACTTC. It is translated as CASQRGGNSYEQYF.

The genes are TRBV5-4 and TRBJ2-1; 7 bases are shared with TRBD2. Germline V lookup: CDR1 SGHNT, CDR2 YYREEE (reference sequence). Trimming removed 0 bases from V and 7 bases from J; junction bases left unmatched: 7. The CDR3 length is 15 residues. In DNA, the CDR3 is TGTGCCAGCAGCTTGGAGAGCGGGGTATGGAATGAGCAGTTCTTC. This sequence encodes CASSLESGVWNEQFF.

This clone has a handful of counts. The V gene is TRBV6-5, the J gene TRBJ1-5; no definite D call. There are 12 residues in the CDR3. CDR1 is MNHEY, CDR2 SVGAGI, per germline. V lost 6 bases, J lost 5 bases, and 8 bases lay in between. The CDR3 sequence: CASRDMDQPQHF. In DNA, the CDR3 is TGTGCCAGCAGAGACATGGATCAGCCCCAGCATTTT.

The chain recombines TRBV7-2 with TRBJ2-3, with TRBD2 identical over 11 bases. V gave up 5 bases and J gave up 3 bases; unmatched junction bases: 10. Germline V gene sequence: CDR1 SGHTA, CDR2 FQGNSA. The CDR3 contains 17 residues. The CDR3 DNA reads TGTGCCAGCAGCCTTACTAGCGGGGGAGGGAGAACAGATACGCAGTATTTT. It specifies CASSLTSGGGRTDTQYF.

J is TRBJ2-2 and V is TRBV7-9, with 8 bases matching TRBD2. Looked up from germline, CDR1 is SEHNR and CDR2 is FQNEAQ (reference sequence). This CDR3 spans 18 amino acids. Trimming removed 5 bases from V and 3 bases from J; junction bases left unmatched: 14. The chain's CDR3 is CASSPHAISGVDTGELFF. The CDR3 bases are TGTGCCAGCAGCCCACACGCAATTAGCGGGGTAGACACCGGGGAGCTGTTTTTT.

The genes are TRBV7-9 and TRBJ1-2, with 7 positions matching TRBD1. V was pared by 4 bases and J by 6 bases, with 5 bases of the junction left unmatched. The CDR3 spans 13 residues. Germline V gene data show CDR1 as SEHNR and CDR2 as FQNEAQ (reference sequence). The CDR3 region is CASSSTGADGYTF. CDR3 bases: TGTGCCAGCAGCTCAACAGGGGCCGATGGCTACACCTTC.

The chain is built from TRBV6-6 and TRBJ1-1; tentative D call: TRBD1 (5 bases). CDR3 size: 16 residues. V was cut by 7 bases and J by 1 base, with 19 bases left in between. Germline lookup yields CDR1 MNHNY and CDR2 SVGAGI (reference sequence). In nucleotides, the CDR3 is TGTGCCAGCACTGACGGGGACTCACCGGGGAACACTGAAGCTTTCTTT. Translating it yields CASTDGDSPGNTEAFF.

The J gene is TRBJ2-3, the V gene TRBV7-3; the D is unclear. This CDR3 comprises 14 residues. Germline V lookup: CDR1 SGHTA, CDR2 FQGTGA. V lost 5 bases to trimming and J lost 0 bases, with 9 bases between them. In DNA form, the CDR3 reads TGTGCCAGCAGCCTCTCCCGGAGCACAGATACGCAGTATTTT. Its translation: CASSLSRSTDTQYF.

This clone has just a few counts. The chain joins TRBV27 to TRBJ2-2, with D possibly TRBD2 on 6 matching bases. CDR1 and CDR2 from the germline V gene are MNHEY and SMNVEV (reference sequence). Trimming took 7 bases from V and 6 from J, leaving 15 bases between them. The CDR3 consists of 14 residues. Here the CDR3 DNA reads TGTGCCAGCAATTCCTACGGGGGACCCGGGGAGCTGTTTTTT. Residues: CASNSYGGPGELFF.